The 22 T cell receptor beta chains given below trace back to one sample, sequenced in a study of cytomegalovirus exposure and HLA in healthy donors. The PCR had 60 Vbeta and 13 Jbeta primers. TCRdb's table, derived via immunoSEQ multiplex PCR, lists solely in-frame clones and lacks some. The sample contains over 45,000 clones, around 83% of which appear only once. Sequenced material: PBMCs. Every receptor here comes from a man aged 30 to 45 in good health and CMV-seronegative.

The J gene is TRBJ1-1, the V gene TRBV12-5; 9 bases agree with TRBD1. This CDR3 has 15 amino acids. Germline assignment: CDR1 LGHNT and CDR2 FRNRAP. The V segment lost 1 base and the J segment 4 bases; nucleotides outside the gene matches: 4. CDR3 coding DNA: TGTGCTAGTGGTTTGGCGTTGGACAGGGGCACTGAAGCTTTCTTT. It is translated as CASGLALDRGTEAFF.

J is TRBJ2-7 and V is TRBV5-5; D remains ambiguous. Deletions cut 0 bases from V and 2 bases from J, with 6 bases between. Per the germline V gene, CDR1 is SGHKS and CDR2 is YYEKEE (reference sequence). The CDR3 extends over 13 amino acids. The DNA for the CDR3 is TGTGCCAGCAGCTTGGTAGATCCCTACGAGCAGTACTTC. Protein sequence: CASSLVDPYEQYF.

The CDR3 coding sequence is TGTGCCAGCAGCGGGGGAGGGGGGCGGACCGGGGAGCTGTTTTTT. It translates to CASSGGGGRTGELFF. This chain connects TRBV9 to TRBJ2-2, with D possibly TRBD2 on 7 matching bases. V was shortened by 3 bases and J by 5 bases, with 14 bases between the two germline ends. Germline V lookup: CDR1 SGDLS, CDR2 YYNGEE. The CDR3 has 15 amino acids.

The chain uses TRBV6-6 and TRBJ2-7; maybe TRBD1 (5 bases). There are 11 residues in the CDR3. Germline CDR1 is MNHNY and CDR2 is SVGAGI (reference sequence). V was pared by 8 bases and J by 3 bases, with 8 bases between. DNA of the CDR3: TGTGCCAGCCAACAGGACTACGAGCAGTACTTC. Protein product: CASQQDYEQYF.

CDR3 coding DNA: TGTGCCAGCAGTGATCCGGGGACGCAGTATTTT. Translating gives CASSDPGTQYF. This chain connects TRBV25-1 to TRBJ2-3; D possibly corresponds to TRBD2 (5 bases). Germline assignment: CDR1 MGHDK and CDR2 SYGVNS. This CDR3 has 11 amino acids. Trimming stripped 3 bases from V and 9 bases from J, with 7 bases between. The full variable domain, in which reference TRBV25-1 and TRBJ2-3 provide the parts outside the CDR3, is EADIYQTPRYLVIGTGKKITLECSQTMGHDKMYWYQQDPGMELHLIHYSYGVNSTEKGDLSSESTVSRIRTEHFPLTLESARPSHTSQYLCASSDPGTQYFGPGTRLTVL.

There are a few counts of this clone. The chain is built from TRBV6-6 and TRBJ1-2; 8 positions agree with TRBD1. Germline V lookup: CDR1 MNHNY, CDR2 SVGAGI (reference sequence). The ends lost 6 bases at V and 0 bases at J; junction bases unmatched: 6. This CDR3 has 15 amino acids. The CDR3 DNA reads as TGTGCCAGCAGCGAAGACAGGGGTACTAACTATGGCTACACCTTC. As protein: CASSEDRGTNYGYTF.

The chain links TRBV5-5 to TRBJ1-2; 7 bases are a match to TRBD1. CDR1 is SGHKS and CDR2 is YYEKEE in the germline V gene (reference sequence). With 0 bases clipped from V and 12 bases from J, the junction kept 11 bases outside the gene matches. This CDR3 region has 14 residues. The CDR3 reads CASSLAGTAMFDTF. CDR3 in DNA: TGTGCCAGCAGCTTGGCCGGGACAGCTATGTTTGACACCTTC.

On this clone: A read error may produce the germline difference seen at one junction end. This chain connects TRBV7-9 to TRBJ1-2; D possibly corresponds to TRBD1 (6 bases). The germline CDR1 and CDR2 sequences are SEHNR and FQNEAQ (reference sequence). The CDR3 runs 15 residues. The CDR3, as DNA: TGTTCCAGCAGCTTAAATACGGCAGGGGCGGGTGGCTACACCTTC. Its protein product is CSSSLNTAGAGGYTF.

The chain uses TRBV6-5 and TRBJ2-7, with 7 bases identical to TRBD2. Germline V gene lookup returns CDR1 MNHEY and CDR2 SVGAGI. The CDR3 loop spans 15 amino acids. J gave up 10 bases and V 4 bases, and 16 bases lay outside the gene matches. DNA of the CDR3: TGTGCCAGCAGTTTTACCTTCGTGGACGGGGGGAACCAGTACTTC. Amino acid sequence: CASSFTFVDGGNQYF.

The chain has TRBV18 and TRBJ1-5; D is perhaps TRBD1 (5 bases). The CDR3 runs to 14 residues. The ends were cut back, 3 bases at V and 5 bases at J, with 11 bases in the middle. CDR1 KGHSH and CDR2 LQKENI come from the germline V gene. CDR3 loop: CASSPGLRDQPQHF. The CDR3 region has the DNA TGTGCCAGCTCACCGGGACTTCGGGATCAGCCCCAGCATTTT.

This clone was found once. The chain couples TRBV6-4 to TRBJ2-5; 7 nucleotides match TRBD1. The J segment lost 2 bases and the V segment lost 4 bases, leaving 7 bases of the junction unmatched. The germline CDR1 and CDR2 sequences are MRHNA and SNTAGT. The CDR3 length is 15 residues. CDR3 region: CASSARTGRQETQYF. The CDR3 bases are TGTGCCAGCAGTGCCCGGACAGGCCGTCAAGAGACCCAGTACTTC.

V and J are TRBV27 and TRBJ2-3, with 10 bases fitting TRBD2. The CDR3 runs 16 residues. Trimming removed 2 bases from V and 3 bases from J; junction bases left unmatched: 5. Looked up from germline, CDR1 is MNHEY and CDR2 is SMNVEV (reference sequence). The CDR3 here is CASSLVAGGLTDTQYF. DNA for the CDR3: TGTGCCAGCAGTTTAGTAGCGGGGGGCCTTACAGATACGCAGTATTTT.

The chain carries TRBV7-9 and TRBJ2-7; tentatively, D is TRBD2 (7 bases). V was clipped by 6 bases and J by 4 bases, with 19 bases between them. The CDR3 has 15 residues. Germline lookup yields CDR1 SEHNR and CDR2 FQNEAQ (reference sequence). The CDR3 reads CASSPLGGVGYEQYF. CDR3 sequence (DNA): TGTGCCAGCAGTCCGCTAGGGGGGGTTGGATACGAGCAGTACTTC.

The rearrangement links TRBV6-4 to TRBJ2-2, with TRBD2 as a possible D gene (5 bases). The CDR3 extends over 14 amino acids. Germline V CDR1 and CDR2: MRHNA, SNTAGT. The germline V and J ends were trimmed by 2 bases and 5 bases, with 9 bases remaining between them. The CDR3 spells CASSDDGETGELFF. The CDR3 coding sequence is TGTGCCAGCAGTGACGACGGGGAGACCGGGGAGCTGTTTTTT.

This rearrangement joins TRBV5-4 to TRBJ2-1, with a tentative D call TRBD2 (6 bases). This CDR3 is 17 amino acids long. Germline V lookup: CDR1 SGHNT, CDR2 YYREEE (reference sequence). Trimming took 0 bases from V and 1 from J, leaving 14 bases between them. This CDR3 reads CASSLGLEGISYNEQFF. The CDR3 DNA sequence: TGTGCCAGCAGCTTGGGGTTGGAGGGTATTTCCTACAATGAGCAGTTCTTC.

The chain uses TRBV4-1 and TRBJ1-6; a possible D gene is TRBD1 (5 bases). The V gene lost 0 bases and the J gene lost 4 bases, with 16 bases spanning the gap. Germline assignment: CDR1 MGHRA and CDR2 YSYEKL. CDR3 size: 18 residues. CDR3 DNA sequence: TGCGCCAGCAGCCAAGATTGGGCAGGGCAAGAGTATAATTCACCCCTCCACTTT. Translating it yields CASSQDWAGQEYNSPLHF.

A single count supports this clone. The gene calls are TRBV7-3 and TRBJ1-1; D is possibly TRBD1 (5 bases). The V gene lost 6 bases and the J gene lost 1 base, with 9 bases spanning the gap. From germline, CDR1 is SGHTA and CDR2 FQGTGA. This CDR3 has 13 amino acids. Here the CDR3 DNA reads TGTGCCAGCAGTCCGGGGGGGAACACTGAAGCTTTCTTT. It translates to CASSPGGNTEAFF.

CDR3 nucleotide sequence: TGTGCCAGCAGTCCACCAGGGGCAGAGACCCAGTACTTC. It codes for CASSPPGAETQYF. V usage is TRBV6-5 and J usage is TRBJ2-5; tentatively, D is TRBD1 (6 bases). From germline, CDR1 is MNHEY and CDR2 SVGAGI. The CDR3 is 13 amino acids. The V and J ends lost 5 bases and 4 bases respectively, with 11 bases between them.

In DNA, the CDR3 is TGTGCCAGCAGTCGGACAGGGGGACAACAAGAGACCCAGTACTTC. Translating gives CASSRTGGQQETQYF. The chain uses TRBV6-5 and TRBJ2-5, with 10 nucleotides matching TRBD1. Germline CDR1 MNHEY, CDR2 SVGAGI. J gave up 2 bases and V 5 bases, and 5 bases lay outside the gene matches. The CDR3 spans 15 residues.

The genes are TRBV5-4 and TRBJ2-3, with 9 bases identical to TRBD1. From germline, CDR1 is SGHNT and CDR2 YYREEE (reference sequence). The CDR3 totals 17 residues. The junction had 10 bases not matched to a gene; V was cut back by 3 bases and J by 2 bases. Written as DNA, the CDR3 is TGTGCCAGCAGCTCAGCCATGCGGGACAGGGCCACAGATACGCAGTATTTT. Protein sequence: CASSSAMRDRATDTQYF.

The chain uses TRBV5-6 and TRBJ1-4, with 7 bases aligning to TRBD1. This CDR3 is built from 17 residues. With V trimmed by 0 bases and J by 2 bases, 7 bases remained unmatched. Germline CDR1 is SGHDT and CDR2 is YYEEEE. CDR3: CASSLGEGAWTNEKLFF. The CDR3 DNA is TGTGCCAGCAGCTTGGGTGAGGGGGCGTGGACTAATGAAAAACTGTTTTTT.

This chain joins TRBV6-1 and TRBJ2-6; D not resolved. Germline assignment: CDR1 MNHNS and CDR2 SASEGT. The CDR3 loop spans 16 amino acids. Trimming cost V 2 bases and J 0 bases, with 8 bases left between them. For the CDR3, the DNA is TGTGCCAGCAGTGAAATTGGCTTCTCTGGGGCCAACGTCCTGACTTTC. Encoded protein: CASSEIGFSGANVLTF.